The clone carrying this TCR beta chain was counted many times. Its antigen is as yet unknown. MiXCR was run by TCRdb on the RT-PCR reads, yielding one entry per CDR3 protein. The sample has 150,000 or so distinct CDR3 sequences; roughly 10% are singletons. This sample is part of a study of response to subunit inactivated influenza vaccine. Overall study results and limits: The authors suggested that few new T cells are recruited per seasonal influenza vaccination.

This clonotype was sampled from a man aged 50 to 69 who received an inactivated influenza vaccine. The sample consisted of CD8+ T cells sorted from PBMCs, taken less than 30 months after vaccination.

CDR3 sequence: CASSYGADFPFSYNEQFF. The CDR3 bases are TGTGCCAGCAGTTACGGGGCCGACTTCCCTTTCTCCTACAATGAGCAGTTCTTC. The V and J genes are TRBV6-2 or TRBV6-3 and TRBJ2-1, with D perhaps TRBD1 (5 bases). V was shortened by 2 bases and J by 0 bases, with 17 bases between the two germline ends. Germline assignment: CDR1 MNHEY and CDR2 SVGEGT. This CDR3 has 18 residues.